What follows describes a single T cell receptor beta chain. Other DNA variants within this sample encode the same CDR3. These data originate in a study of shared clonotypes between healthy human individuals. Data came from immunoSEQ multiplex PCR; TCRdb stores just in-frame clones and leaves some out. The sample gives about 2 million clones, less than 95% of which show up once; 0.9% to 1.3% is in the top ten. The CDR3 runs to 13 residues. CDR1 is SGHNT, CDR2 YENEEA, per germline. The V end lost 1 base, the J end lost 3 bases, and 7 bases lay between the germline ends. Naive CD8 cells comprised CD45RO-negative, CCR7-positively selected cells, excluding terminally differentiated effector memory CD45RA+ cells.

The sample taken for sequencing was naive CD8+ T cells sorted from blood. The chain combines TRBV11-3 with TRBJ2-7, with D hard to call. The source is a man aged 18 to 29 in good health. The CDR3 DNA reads TGTGCCAGCAGCTTAGGAGGCGGCTACGAGCAGTACTTC. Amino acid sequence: CASSLGGGYEQYF.